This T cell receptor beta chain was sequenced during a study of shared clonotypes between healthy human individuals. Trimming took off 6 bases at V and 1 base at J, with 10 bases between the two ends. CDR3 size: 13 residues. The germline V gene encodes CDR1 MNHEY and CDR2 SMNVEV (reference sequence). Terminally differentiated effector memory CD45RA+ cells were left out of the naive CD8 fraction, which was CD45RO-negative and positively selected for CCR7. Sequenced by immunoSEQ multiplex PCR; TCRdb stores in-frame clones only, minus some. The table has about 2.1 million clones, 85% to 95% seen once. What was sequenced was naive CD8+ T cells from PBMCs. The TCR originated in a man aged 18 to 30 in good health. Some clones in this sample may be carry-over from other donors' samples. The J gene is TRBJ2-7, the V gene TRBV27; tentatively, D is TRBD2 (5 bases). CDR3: CASSQRTSYEQYF. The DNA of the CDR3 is TGTGCCAGCAGCCAACGGACTTCCTACGAGCAGTACTTC.